What follows are 22 T cell receptor beta chains derived from one specimen sequenced in a study of T cells after yellow fever vaccination. TCRdb re-called the 5' RACE reads with MiXCR, one entry per CDR3 protein. The table has 500,000 to 650,000 distinct CDR3 sequences, approximately 16% seen once. The sample was PBMCs, taken more than 4 days after the first yellow fever vaccination. These receptors came from a man younger than 30 who received the YFV17D yellow fever vaccine.

The chain combines TRBV20-1 with TRBJ2-3; D remains ambiguous. CDR1 and CDR2 (germline): DFQATT, SNEGSKA (reference sequence). V was cut by 6 bases and J by 6 bases, with 19 bases left in between. The CDR3 sequence is 14 residues long. The CDR3 here is CSALRLDFQDTQYF. The DNA for the CDR3 is TGCAGTGCCCTACGGTTAGATTTTCAGGATACGCAGTATTTT.

This clonotype was recorded a few times. The chain carries TRBV7-2 and TRBJ2-3, with TRBD1 matching over 9 bases. CDR3 length: 16 residues. Unmatched junction bases numbered 11, after V lost 4 bases and J lost 6 bases. The germline CDR1 and CDR2 sequences are SGHTA and FQGNSA. The CDR3 DNA sequence: TGTGCCAGCAGCTCGAGAATGGGACAGGGTTGGGATACGCAGTATTTT. This codes for CASSSRMGQGWDTQYF.

The rearrangement links TRBV20-1 to TRBJ2-3, with 8 bases matching TRBD2. Germline trimming cut 2 bases from V and 6 bases from J; bases unmatched to any gene: 4. This CDR3 comprises 13 residues. Germline V gives CDR1 DFQATT, CDR2 SNEGSKA (reference sequence). Here the CDR3 DNA reads TGCAGTGCTAGATACGGGGGGGCCGATACGCAGTATTTT. This translates into CSARYGGADTQYF.

This clonotype has more than one count but fewer than ten. The chain uses TRBV12-3 or TRBV12-4 and TRBJ1-1; D might be TRBD1 (5 bases). The V end lost 1 base, the J end lost 8 bases, and 11 bases lay between the germline ends. The CDR3 is 13 amino acids. The CDR3 loop is CASSLGRGGEAFF. The CDR3 DNA follows: TGTGCCAGCAGTTTAGGGCGGGGGGGGGAAGCTTTCTTT.

A few counts support this clonotype. The rearrangement links TRBV20-1 to TRBJ2-4; possible D gene TRBD2, 5 bases. Trimming took off 6 bases at V and 1 base at J, with 13 bases between the two ends. CDR1 is DFQATT and CDR2 is SNEGSKA in the germline V gene (reference sequence). The CDR3 is made up of 14 amino acids. CDR3 coding DNA: TGCAGTGCCAATCATTGGGAGGCCAAAAACATTCAGTACTTC. Translation: CSANHWEAKNIQYF.

The rearrangement links TRBV7-2 to TRBJ2-7, with D possibly being TRBD2 (5 bases). V dropped 6 bases and J dropped 5 bases, with 17 bases sitting between them. Germline CDR1 reads SGHTA; CDR2 reads FQGNSA. The CDR3 is made up of 14 amino acids. CDR3 DNA: TGTGCCAGCAGTTTGGGCGGAGGCTATGACGAGCAGTACTTC. Translation: CASSLGGGYDEQYF.

The chain carries TRBV11-1 and TRBJ2-1; 9 bases align to TRBD1. Germline trimming cut 6 bases from V and 7 bases from J; bases unmatched to any gene: 10. This CDR3 has 15 residues. From germline, CDR1 is SGHAT and CDR2 FQDESV (reference sequence). The DNA of the CDR3 is TGTGCCAGCAGGCCTCCGGGACAGGGAATGAATGAGCAGTTCTTC. This codes for CASRPPGQGMNEQFF.

V usage is TRBV19 and J usage is TRBJ2-2; D is possibly TRBD2 (5 bases). CDR3 length: 13 residues. Trimming cost V 6 bases and J 7 bases, with 12 bases left between them. Germline CDR1 LNHDA, CDR2 SQIVND (reference sequence). The CDR3 nucleotides are TGTGCCAGTAGCGAGGGTTCTGGCGGGGAGCTGTTTTTT. Amino acid sequence: CASSEGSGGELFF.

The rearrangement links TRBV12-3 or TRBV12-4 to TRBJ2-2, with TRBD1 matching over 9 bases. The length of the CDR3 is 15 residues. V lost 7 bases and J lost 5; bases outside the gene matches: 8. CDR3 nucleotide sequence: TGTGCCAGCACTCCGGGACAGGGTTGGACCGGGGAGCTGTTTTTT. This codes for CASTPGQGWTGELFF.

The rearrangement uses TRBV6-6 and TRBJ2-3, with D possibly matching TRBD1 (5 bases). The CDR3 has 13 residues. The germline V gene encodes CDR1 MNHNY and CDR2 SVGAGI (reference sequence). Trimming removed 5 bases from V and 4 bases from J, with 10 bases in between. CDR3 amino acids: CASSLRAADTQYF. Written as DNA, the CDR3 is TGTGCCAGCAGTCTCAGGGCGGCAGATACGCAGTATTTT.

V gene TRBV4-3 combines with J gene TRBJ1-2, with 8 bases that match TRBD1. CDR3 size: 19 residues. The ends lost 0 bases at V and 8 bases at J; junction bases unmatched: 20. Germline CDR1 and CDR2: LGHNA and YSLEER. This CDR3 is CASSQDIKGQASIGGGYTF. CDR3 sequence (DNA): TGCGCCAGCAGCCAAGATATCAAGGGACAGGCCTCGATAGGGGGAGGCTACACCTTC.

Many counts were recorded for this clonotype. V usage is TRBV5-1 and J usage is TRBJ2-7, with TRBD2 as a possible D gene (5 bases). The CDR3 length is 15 residues. Germline V lookup: CDR1 SGHRS, CDR2 YFSETQ. Trimming stripped 4 bases from V and 0 bases from J, with 14 bases between. The CDR3 spells CASSNGKRSSYEQYF. The CDR3 region has the DNA TGCGCCAGCAGCAACGGGAAGCGCAGCTCCTACGAGCAGTACTTC.

This clonotype was picked up many times. The V call is TRBV5-1, the J call TRBJ2-2; D is undetermined. The CDR3 contains 14 residues. Trimming cost V 3 bases and J 1 base, with 7 bases left between them. Germline V lookup: CDR1 SGHRS, CDR2 YFSETQ. This CDR3 is CASSYTGNTGELFF. The DNA for the CDR3 is TGCGCCAGCAGCTACACGGGGAACACCGGGGAGCTGTTTTTT.

This clonotype was detected a few times. The chain carries TRBV11-3 and TRBJ2-2; D could derive from TRBD1 or TRBD2 (5 bases each). CDR3 length equals 17 residues. CDR1 SGHNT and CDR2 YENEEA come from the germline V gene. Trimming cost V 1 base and J 2 bases, with 14 bases left between them. CDR3 residues: CASSLGGWSGNTGELFF. CDR3 sequence (DNA): TGTGCCAGCAGCTTAGGGGGCTGGTCGGGAAACACCGGGGAGCTGTTTTTT.

This clonotype showed up just a few times. The chain couples TRBV4-2 to TRBJ1-4; 10 nucleotides agree with TRBD1. The CDR3 runs 15 residues. Trimming at V came to 3 bases and at J to 7 bases, leaving 5 bases not matched to a gene. Germline CDR1 is LGHNA and CDR2 is YNFKEQ. CDR3 DNA sequence: TGTGCCAGCAGCCAGGGGACAGGGGAGGCTGAAAAACTGTTTTTT. Protein product: CASSQGTGEAEKLFF.

The V and J genes are TRBV11-1 and TRBJ2-5, with a possible D match to TRBD2 (5 bases). This CDR3 comprises 12 residues. Germline assignment: CDR1 SGHAT and CDR2 FQDESV (reference sequence). Between the trimmed V and J ends, which lost 5 bases and 3 bases, there was a span of 7 bases. The CDR3 sequence: CASSVGEETQYF. The DNA for the CDR3 is TGTGCCAGCAGCGTCGGGGAAGAGACCCAGTACTTC.

This clonotype was seen ten or more times. The chain is built from TRBV5-1 and TRBJ2-2; D possibly uses TRBD1 or TRBD2 (6 bases each). Germline CDR1 and CDR2: SGHRS and YFSETQ. V dropped 2 bases and J dropped 7 bases, with 12 bases sitting between them. The CDR3 runs to 14 residues. CDR3 DNA: TGCGCCAGCAGCTTACAGGGAGGAGGCGGGGAGCTGTTTTTT. Protein: CASSLQGGGGELFF.

This clonotype has at least ten counts. The rearrangement uses TRBV7-9 and TRBJ1-1; tentatively, D is TRBD1 (5 bases). The CDR3 is made up of 14 amino acids. V was clipped by 5 bases and J by 2 bases, with 12 bases between them. Germline CDR1 reads SEHNR; CDR2 reads FQNEAQ (reference sequence). This CDR3 is CASSPGAGNTEAFF. CDR3 sequence (DNA): TGTGCCAGCAGCCCTGGGGCGGGCAACACTGAAGCTTTCTTT.

At least ten counts were recorded for this clonotype. The chain joins TRBV18 to TRBJ2-1; the D call may be TRBD1 or TRBD2 (6 bases each). In germline, CDR1 is KGHSH, CDR2 LQKENI. The CDR3 totals 16 residues. V shed 4 bases and J shed 6 bases, with 19 bases lying between them. The DNA for the CDR3 is TGTGCCAGCTCACGACCGGGGGCAGGGAAGGGCAATGAGCAGTTCTTC. Its protein product is CASSRPGAGKGNEQFF.

The chain has TRBV20-1 and TRBJ2-7; D unclear. Looked up from germline, CDR1 is DFQATT and CDR2 is SNEGSKA (reference sequence). Trimming pared 6 bases from V and 0 bases from J, leaving 12 bases between. The CDR3 has 13 residues. The DNA of the CDR3 is TGCAGTGCAAGGACGCTTAACTCCTACGAGCAGTACTTC. Translation gives CSARTLNSYEQYF.

This chain links TRBV7-2 with TRBJ2-5; no clear D gene. V lost 5 bases, J lost 2 bases, and 12 bases lay in between. The CDR3 spans 14 residues. From germline, CDR1 is SGHTA and CDR2 FQGNSA. The CDR3 protein is CASSQSTLQETQYF. DNA of the CDR3: TGTGCCAGCAGCCAGTCAACCCTGCAAGAGACCCAGTACTTC.

The chain carries TRBV6-1 and TRBJ1-4; D uncertain. With 11 bases removed from V and 3 bases from J, the gap between germline ends came to 22 bases. The CDR3 is made up of 16 amino acids. CDR1 and CDR2 from the germline V gene are MNHNS and SASEGT. CDR3 protein: CAVLGRSESANEKLFF. The CDR3, as DNA: TGTGCCGTCCTGGGCAGGTCAGAATCAGCTAATGAAAAACTGTTTTTT.